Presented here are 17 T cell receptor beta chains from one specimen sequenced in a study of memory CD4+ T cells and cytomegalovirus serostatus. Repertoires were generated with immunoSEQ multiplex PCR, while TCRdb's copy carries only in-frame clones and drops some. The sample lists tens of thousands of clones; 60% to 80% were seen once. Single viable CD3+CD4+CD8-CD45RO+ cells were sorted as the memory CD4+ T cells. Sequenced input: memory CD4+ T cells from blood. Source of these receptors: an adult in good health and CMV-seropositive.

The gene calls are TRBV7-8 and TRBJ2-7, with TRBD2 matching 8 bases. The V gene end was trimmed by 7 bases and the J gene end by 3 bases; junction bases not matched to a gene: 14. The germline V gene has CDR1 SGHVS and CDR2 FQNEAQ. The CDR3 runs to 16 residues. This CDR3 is CASKLRRGAPVYEQYF. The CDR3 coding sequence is TGTGCCAGCAAGCTTCGGCGGGGGGCGCCGGTCTACGAGCAGTACTTC.

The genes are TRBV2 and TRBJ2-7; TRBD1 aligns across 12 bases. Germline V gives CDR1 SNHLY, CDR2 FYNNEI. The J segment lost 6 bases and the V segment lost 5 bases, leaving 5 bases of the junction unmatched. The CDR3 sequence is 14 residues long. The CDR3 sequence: CASSRDRGPSEQYF. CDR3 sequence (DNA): TGTGCCAGCAGTAGGGACAGGGGGCCCTCCGAGCAGTACTTC.

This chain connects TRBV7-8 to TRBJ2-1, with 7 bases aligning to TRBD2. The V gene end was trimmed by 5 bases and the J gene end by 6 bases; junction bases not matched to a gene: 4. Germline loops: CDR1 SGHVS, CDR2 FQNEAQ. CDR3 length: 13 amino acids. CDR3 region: CASSIRGVNEQFF. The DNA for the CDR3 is TGTGCCAGCAGCATACGGGGGGTCAATGAGCAGTTCTTC.

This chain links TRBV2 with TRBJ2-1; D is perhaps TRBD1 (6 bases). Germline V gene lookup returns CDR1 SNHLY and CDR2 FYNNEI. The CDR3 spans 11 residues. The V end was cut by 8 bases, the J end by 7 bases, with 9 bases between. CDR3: CASAGQNEQFF. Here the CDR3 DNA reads TGTGCCAGCGCCGGACAGAATGAGCAGTTCTTC.

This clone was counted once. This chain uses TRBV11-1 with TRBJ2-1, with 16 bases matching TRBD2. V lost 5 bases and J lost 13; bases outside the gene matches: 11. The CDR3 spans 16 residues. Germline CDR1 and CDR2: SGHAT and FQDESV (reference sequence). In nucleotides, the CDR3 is TGTGCCAGCAGCGCCCTAGGGACTAGCGGGGGGGCAAGTCAGTTCTTC. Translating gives CASSALGTSGGASQFF.

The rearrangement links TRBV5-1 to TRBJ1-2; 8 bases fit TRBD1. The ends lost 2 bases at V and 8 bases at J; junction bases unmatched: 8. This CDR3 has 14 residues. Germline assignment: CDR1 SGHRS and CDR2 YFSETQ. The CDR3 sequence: CASSFDGQGSGYTF. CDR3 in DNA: TGCGCCAGCAGCTTCGACGGACAGGGCTCGGGCTACACCTTC.

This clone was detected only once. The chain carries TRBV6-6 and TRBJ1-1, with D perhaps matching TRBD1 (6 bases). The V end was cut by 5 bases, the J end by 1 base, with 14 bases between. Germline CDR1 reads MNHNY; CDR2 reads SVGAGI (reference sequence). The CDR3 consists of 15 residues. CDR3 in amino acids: CASSTSQGGNTEAFF. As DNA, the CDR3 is TGTGCCAGCAGTACCTCGCAAGGGGGGAACACTGAAGCTTTCTTT.

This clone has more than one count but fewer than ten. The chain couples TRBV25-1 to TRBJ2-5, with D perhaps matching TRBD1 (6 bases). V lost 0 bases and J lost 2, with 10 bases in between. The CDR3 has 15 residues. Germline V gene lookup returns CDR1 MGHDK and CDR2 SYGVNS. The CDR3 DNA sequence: TGTGCCAGCAGTGAATATTGGGGGACACAAGAGACCCAGTACTTC. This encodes CASSEYWGTQETQYF.

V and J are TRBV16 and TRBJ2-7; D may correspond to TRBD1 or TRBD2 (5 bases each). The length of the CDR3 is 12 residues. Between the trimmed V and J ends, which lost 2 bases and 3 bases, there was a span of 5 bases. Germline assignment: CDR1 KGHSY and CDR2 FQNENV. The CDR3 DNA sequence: TGTGCCAGCAGCCAAGGGGGCTACGAGCAGTACTTC. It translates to CASSQGGYEQYF.

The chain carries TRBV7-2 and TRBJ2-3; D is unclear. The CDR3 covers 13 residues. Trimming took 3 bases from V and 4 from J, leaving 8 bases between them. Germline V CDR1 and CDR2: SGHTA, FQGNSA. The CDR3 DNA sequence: TGTGCCAGCAGCTTCGGCGGCGCAGATACGCAGTATTTT. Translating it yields CASSFGGADTQYF.

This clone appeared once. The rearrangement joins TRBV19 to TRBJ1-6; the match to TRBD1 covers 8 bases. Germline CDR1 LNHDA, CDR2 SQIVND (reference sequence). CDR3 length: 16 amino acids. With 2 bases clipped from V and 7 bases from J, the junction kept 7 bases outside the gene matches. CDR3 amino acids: CASSISPTGENSPLHF. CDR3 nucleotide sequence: TGTGCCAGTAGTATATCCCCGACAGGGGAGAATTCACCCCTCCACTTT.

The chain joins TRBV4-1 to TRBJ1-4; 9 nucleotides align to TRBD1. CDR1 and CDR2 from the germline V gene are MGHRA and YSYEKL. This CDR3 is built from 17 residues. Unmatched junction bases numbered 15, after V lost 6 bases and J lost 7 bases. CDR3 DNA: TGCGCCAGCAGACCTGGACAGGGGCGAGGCATAAGTGAAAAACTGTTTTTT. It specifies CASRPGQGRGISEKLFF.

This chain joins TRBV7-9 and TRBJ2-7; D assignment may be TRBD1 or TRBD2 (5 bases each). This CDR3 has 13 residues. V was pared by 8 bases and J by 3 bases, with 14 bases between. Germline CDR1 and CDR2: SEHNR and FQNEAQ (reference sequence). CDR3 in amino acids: CASDSGLVYEQYF. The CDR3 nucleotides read TGTGCCAGCGATTCGGGGCTTGTCTACGAGCAGTACTTC.

The CDR3 loop is CASSLRQGPQYF. CDR3 nucleotide sequence: TGTGCCAGCAGTTTGAGACAGGGGCCGCAGTATTTT. The V call is TRBV6-1, the J call TRBJ2-3, with 8 bases fitting TRBD1. The CDR3 extends over 12 amino acids. The V gene's germline CDR1 is MNHNS and CDR2 SASEGT. Trimming took 5 bases from V and 10 from J; bases not matched to a gene: 5.

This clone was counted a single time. The CDR3 loop is CASQGHTGELFF. Written as DNA, the CDR3 is TGTGCCTCCCAGGGTCACACCGGGGAGCTGTTTTTT. The V and J genes are TRBV6-4 and TRBJ2-2; maybe TRBD1 (5 bases). Germline V gene data show CDR1 as MRHNA and CDR2 as SNTAGT. There are 12 residues in the CDR3. Trimming took off 11 bases at V and 3 bases at J, with 10 bases between the two ends.

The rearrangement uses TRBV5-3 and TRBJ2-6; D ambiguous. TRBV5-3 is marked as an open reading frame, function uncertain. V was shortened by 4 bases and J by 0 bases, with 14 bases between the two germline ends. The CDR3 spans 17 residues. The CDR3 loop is CARSPISQPSGANVLTF. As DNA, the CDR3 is TGTGCCAGAAGCCCGATTTCACAACCCTCTGGGGCCAACGTCCTGACTTTC.

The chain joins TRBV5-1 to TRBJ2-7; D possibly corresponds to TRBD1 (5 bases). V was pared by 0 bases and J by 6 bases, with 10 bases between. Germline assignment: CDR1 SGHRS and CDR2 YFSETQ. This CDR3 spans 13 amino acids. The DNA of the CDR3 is TGCGCCAGCAGCTTGGGACAGCTCAGCGAGCAGTACTTC. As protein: CASSLGQLSEQYF.